The 9 T cell receptor beta chains below all came from one sample that was sequenced in a study of CD8+CD57+ T cells in acquired aplastic anemia. Patients picked for sequencing had shown CD8+CD57+ cell expansion detected by flow cytometry. Genomic DNA, serving as template, underwent TCR beta VDJ and CDR3 profiling. TCRdb analysed the reads with MiXCR anew, one entry per CDR3 protein. The table has approximately 180,000 distinct CDR3 sequences, approximately 48% seen once; the top ten hold around 1.8%. Sequencing was carried out using sorted CD4+, CD8+, or CD8+CD57+ T cells (not recorded which) from PBMCs. The receptors were sampled from a human donor with aplastic anemia.

The V and J genes are TRBV10-2 and TRBJ2-3, with 12 bases that match TRBD2. J lost 4 bases, V lost 6 bases, and 8 bases had no gene match. The CDR3 extends over 16 amino acids. Germline CDR1 and CDR2: WSHSY and SAAADI. CDR3 protein: CASSLRLAGDSDTQYF. CDR3 in DNA: TGCGCCAGCAGCTTACGACTAGCGGGGGACTCAGATACGCAGTATTTT.

This clonotype was detected ten times or more. This chain links TRBV9 with TRBJ2-5; D is perhaps TRBD1 or TRBD2 (6 bases each). The CDR3 spans 14 residues. Trimming took off 0 bases at V and 5 bases at J, with 11 bases between the two ends. CDR1 and CDR2 from the germline V gene are SGDLS and YYNGEE. As DNA, the CDR3 is TGTGCCAGCAGCGTAGGGCAGGGGAGGGAGACCCAGTACTTC. Protein product: CASSVGQGRETQYF.

V is TRBV7-8 and J is TRBJ2-2, with D perhaps matching TRBD1 (5 bases). CDR1 and CDR2 (germline): SGHVS, FQNEAQ. The CDR3 totals 13 residues. Trimming removed 3 bases at V and 5 bases at J, with 7 bases between. The DNA for the CDR3 is TGTGCCAGCAGCTTCCAGGGTACCGGGGAGCTGTTTTTT. It encodes CASSFQGTGELFF.

This clonotype was seen a few times. The J gene is TRBJ1-6, the V gene TRBV20-1; no reliable D call. V lost 8 bases and J lost 6, with 20 bases in between. CDR3 length: 15 residues. The germline V gene has CDR1 DFQATT and CDR2 SNEGSKA (reference sequence). CDR3 protein: CSTSTSGNPNSPLHF. CDR3 nucleotide sequence: TGCAGTACGAGTACGTCCGGGAACCCTAATTCACCCCTCCACTTT.

The V and J genes are TRBV30 and TRBJ2-4; 11 bases fit TRBD1. The CDR3 contains 15 residues. Germline lookup yields CDR1 GTSNPN and CDR2 SVGIG (reference sequence). V shed 1 base and J 8 bases; nucleotides not matched to a gene: 7. This CDR3 reads CAWSAPRTGGHIQYF. The CDR3 coding sequence is TGTGCCTGGAGTGCTCCCCGGACAGGGGGCCACATTCAGTACTTC. Variable domain in full (rest from reference TRBV30 and TRBJ2-4): SQTIHQWPATLVQPVGSPLSLECTVEGTSNPNLYWYRQAAGRGLQLLFYSVGIGQISSEVPQNLSASRPQDRQFILSSKKLLLSDSGFYLCAWSAPRTGGHIQYFGAGTRLSVL.

This clonotype was observed at least ten times. The chain couples TRBV4-1 to TRBJ2-5; D is undetermined. The V end lost 6 bases, the J end lost 5 bases, and 13 bases lay between the germline ends. CDR3 size: 13 residues. Germline V lookup: CDR1 MGHRA, CDR2 YSYEKL. Written as DNA, the CDR3 is TGCGCCAGCAGTCGCAGTAGAGTGGAGACCCAGTACTTC. Translating it yields CASSRSRVETQYF.

This clonotype was recorded once. V is TRBV20-1 and J is TRBJ2-7, with 10 nucleotides matching TRBD1. The germline V gene has CDR1 DFQATT and CDR2 SNEGSKA (reference sequence). CDR3 size: 15 residues. The trim removed 0 bases at V and 3 bases at J, leaving 5 bases unmatched. The CDR3: CSAREGTGDHYEQYF. The CDR3 DNA reads as TGCAGTGCTAGAGAGGGGACAGGGGACCACTACGAGCAGTACTTC.

On this clonotype: This may be a read error: a much more frequent sequence differs by one nucleotide. The gene calls are TRBV6-2 or TRBV6-3 and TRBJ2-2; D might be TRBD1 (6 bases). V was clipped by 10 bases and J by 1 base, with 16 bases between them. CDR3 length equals 15 residues. Germline V CDR1 and CDR2: MNHEY, SVGEGT. The CDR3: CATREDRWNTGELFF. CDR3 coding DNA: TGTGCCACCAGAGAGGACAGATGGAACACCGGGGAGCTGTTTTTT.

This clonotype was detected only once. The chain employs TRBV7-8 and TRBJ2-7, with a tentative D call TRBD1 (6 bases). Per the germline V gene, CDR1 is SGHVS and CDR2 is FQNEAQ. Trimming left V 6 bases short and J 6 bases short, with 9 bases between. The CDR3 totals 11 residues. CDR3 loop: CASRQGSEQYF. The CDR3 DNA follows: TGTGCCAGCAGACAGGGCTCCGAGCAGTACTTC.